The 26 T cell receptor beta chains in this list originate from one sample, sequenced in a study of identical twins. TCRdb processed the 5' RACE reads anew with MiXCR; each CDR3 protein has one entry. The sample yields fewer than 250,000 distinct CDR3 sequences, 7.5% seen once. The data were also submitted as part of a second study, on yellow fever vaccine responses in identical twins.

Material for sequencing was CD8+ T cells sorted from blood. The receptors here all came from a woman between 18 and 29 years old in good health.

Here the CDR3 reads CSARDTKRPLIRTDTQYF. The CDR3 nucleotides read TGCAGTGCTAGAGATACTAAACGGCCCCTCATCCGGACAGATACGCAGTATTTT. The chain is built from TRBV20-1 and TRBJ2-3; D unresolved. Germline V lookup: CDR1 DFQATT, CDR2 SNEGSKA (reference sequence). The CDR3 length is 18 residues. V lost 0 bases, J lost 3 bases, and 22 bases lay in between.

This clonotype was recorded at least ten times. The chain carries TRBV7-8 and TRBJ2-5; 9 bases align to TRBD2. The CDR3 length is 14 residues. Per germline, CDR1 SGHVS and CDR2 FQNEAQ. V shed 5 bases and J 3 bases; nucleotides not matched to a gene: 4. As DNA, the CDR3 is TGTGCCAGCAGCGAACGACTAGCGGAAGAGACCCAGTACTTC. The encoded protein is CASSERLAEETQYF.

The chain couples TRBV7-9 to TRBJ2-3; either TRBD1 or TRBD2 may fit D (5 bases each). V was shortened by 1 base and J by 2 bases, with 10 bases between the two germline ends. CDR1 is SEHNR and CDR2 is FQNEAQ in the germline V gene (reference sequence). The CDR3 totals 15 residues. CDR3 loop: CASSLGRDHTDTQYF. The CDR3 bases are TGTGCCAGCAGCTTAGGTCGGGACCACACAGATACGCAGTATTTT.

This clonotype came up many times. The rearrangement uses TRBV24-1 and TRBJ2-1; D may be TRBD2 (5 bases). Trimming pared 4 bases from V and 2 bases from J, leaving 11 bases between. Germline CDR1 is KGHDR and CDR2 is SFDVKD. This CDR3 is 15 amino acids long. The CDR3 sequence is CATSDHSGTYNEQFF. CDR3 sequence (DNA): TGTGCCACCAGTGACCATTCGGGAACCTACAATGAGCAGTTCTTC.

This clonotype appeared a few times. V gene TRBV24-1 combines with J gene TRBJ1-5; D gene ambiguous. Per germline, CDR1 KGHDR and CDR2 SFDVKD. V lost 3 bases to trimming and J lost 6 bases, with 11 bases between them. The CDR3 runs to 14 residues. CDR3 sequence reads: CATSDGNLVQPQHF. The CDR3, as DNA: TGTGCCACCAGTGATGGCAACCTGGTTCAGCCCCAGCATTTT.

The table lists this clonotype with a few counts. This sequence joins TRBV7-9 and TRBJ2-1; D is ambiguous. CDR3 length: 14 amino acids. CDR1 is SEHNR and CDR2 is FQNEAQ in the germline V gene (reference sequence). V shed 1 base and J shed 3 bases, with 7 bases lying between them. DNA of the CDR3: TGTGCCAGCAGCTTAGAGGTCAGCTACAATGAGCAGTTCTTC. Translation: CASSLEVSYNEQFF. Together with reference TRBV7-9 and TRBJ2-1, the CDR3 gives the full variable domain: DTGVSQNPRHKITKRGQNVTFRCDPISEHNRLYWYRQTLGQGPEFLTYFQNEAQLEKSRLLSDRFSAERPKGSFSTLEIQRTEQGDSAMYLCASSLEVSYNEQFFGPGTRLTVL.

The genes are TRBV27 and TRBJ2-4, with TRBD1 identical over 9 bases. Germline lookup yields CDR1 MNHEY and CDR2 SMNVEV (reference sequence). V gave up 6 bases and J gave up 1 base; unmatched junction bases: 10. CDR3 length: 17 amino acids. The CDR3 loop is CASSQKQGAMAKNIQYF. The CDR3 nucleotides read TGTGCCAGCAGCCAAAAACAGGGGGCCATGGCCAAAAACATTCAGTACTTC.

This clonotype was counted at least ten times. The J gene is TRBJ2-1, the V gene TRBV7-9, with D tentatively TRBD1 (5 bases). With 6 bases removed from V and 8 bases from J, the gap between germline ends came to 20 bases. The CDR3 has 15 residues. Germline CDR1 is SEHNR and CDR2 is FQNEAQ (reference sequence). CDR3 nucleotide sequence: TGTGCCAGCAGTCCAGACAGTTCCCCTATGGATGAGCAGTTCTTC. Residues: CASSPDSSPMDEQFF.

This clonotype was recorded many times. Here the CDR3 reads CATSLSFGETQYF. Here the CDR3 DNA reads TGTGCCACCAGCTTAAGCTTTGGGGAGACCCAGTACTTC. The gene calls are TRBV15 and TRBJ2-5; D uncertain. CDR3 length: 13 amino acids. The germline V gene encodes CDR1 LNHNV and CDR2 YYDKDF (reference sequence). Trimming pared 5 bases from V and 5 bases from J, leaving 12 bases between.

The table lists this clonotype with a few counts. The genes are TRBV4-1 and TRBJ1-5, with D possibly matching TRBD1 (6 bases). This CDR3 has 15 residues. V lost 0 bases and J 7 bases, leaving 13 bases between the germline ends. CDR1 is MGHRA and CDR2 is YSYEKL in the germline V gene. The CDR3 coding sequence is TGCGCCAGCAGCCAAGAGGAAGGGGGTTGGCAGCCCCAGCATTTT. It encodes CASSQEEGGWQPQHF.

This clonotype was observed many times. This chain joins TRBV27 and TRBJ1-5, with a tentative D call TRBD1 (6 bases). The germline V gene has CDR1 MNHEY and CDR2 SMNVEV (reference sequence). V shed 5 bases and J shed 7 bases, with 15 bases lying between them. CDR3 length: 14 residues. CDR3 in amino acids: CASSAGGRLQPQHF. In DNA form, the CDR3 reads TGTGCCAGCAGTGCCGGGGGGCGACTCCAGCCCCAGCATTTT.

This clonotype was seen repeatedly, ten times or more. The chain has TRBV28 and TRBJ1-5, with D possibly matching TRBD1 (5 bases). The CDR3 extends over 13 amino acids. Germline V lookup: CDR1 MDHEN, CDR2 SYDVKM. The V and J ends lost 7 bases and 1 base respectively, with 8 bases between them. In DNA form, the CDR3 reads TGTGCCAGCAACCGGGACAGCAATCAGCCCCAGCATTTT. Translation: CASNRDSNQPQHF.

The chain combines TRBV7-9 with TRBJ2-3, with D unresolved. Looked up from germline, CDR1 is SEHNR and CDR2 is FQNEAQ (reference sequence). V was pared by 7 bases and J by 8 bases, with 13 bases between. There are 12 residues in the CDR3. CDR3 residues: CASTAQVSTQYF. For the CDR3, the DNA is TGTGCCAGCACTGCTCAGGTTTCTACGCAGTATTTT. Full variable domain (rest looked up from reference TRBV7-9 and TRBJ2-3): DTGVSQNPRHKITKRGQNVTFRCDPISEHNRLYWYRQTLGQGPEFLTYFQNEAQLEKSRLLSDRFSAERPKGSFSTLEIQRTEQGDSAMYLCASTAQVSTQYFGPGTRLTVL.

This clonotype occurred a few times. The chain is built from TRBV20-1 and TRBJ2-7; D may be TRBD2 (6 bases). V shed 6 bases and J shed 2 bases, with 35 bases lying between them. The CDR3 runs 20 residues. The germline V gene encodes CDR1 DFQATT and CDR2 SNEGSKA (reference sequence). The CDR3 sequence: CSATRPERRGQGTSAYEQYF. As DNA, the CDR3 is TGCAGTGCCACCAGGCCCGAGCGGCGGGGCCAGGGAACTTCTGCCTACGAGCAGTACTTC.

V gene TRBV12-3 or TRBV12-4 combines with J gene TRBJ2-1, with 8 bases lining up with TRBD2. Germline trimming cut 1 base from V and 4 bases from J; bases unmatched to any gene: 3. The CDR3 runs to 15 residues. CDR3 sequence: CASSLVAGRYNEQFF. CDR3 nucleotides: TGTGCCAGCAGTTTAGTAGCGGGGCGATACAATGAGCAGTTCTTC.

This chain links TRBV7-8 with TRBJ2-2; 14 positions agree with TRBD2. This CDR3 spans 18 amino acids. V lost 2 bases, J lost 1 base, and 3 bases stayed unmatched. CDR1 and CDR2 from the germline V gene are SGHVS and FQNEAQ. CDR3 DNA sequence: TGTGCCAGCAGCTTAAACGGACTAGCGGGAGGGAACACCGGGGAGCTGTTTTTT. It yields the protein CASSLNGLAGGNTGELFF.

This clonotype was found many times. The V gene is TRBV3-1, the J gene TRBJ1-1; 8 positions match TRBD1. Losses at the gene ends were 1 base for V and 6 bases for J; bases not matched to a gene: 13. Germline V CDR1 and CDR2: LGHDT, YNNKEL (reference sequence). The CDR3 covers 17 residues. The CDR3 region has the DNA TGTGCCAGCAGCCAAGGGCTGCCAGGACAGGGATTGCCTGAAGCTTTCTTT. This codes for CASSQGLPGQGLPEAFF.

This clonotype was found many times. This chain links TRBV7-2 with TRBJ1-1; 8 nucleotides agree with TRBD1. J was trimmed by 1 base and V by 3 bases; bases with no gene match: 4. The CDR3 is 15 residues long. Per germline, CDR1 SGHTA and CDR2 FQGNSA. CDR3 protein: CASSLNRGSNTEAFF. The CDR3 DNA sequence: TGTGCCAGCAGCTTGAACAGGGGGTCGAACACTGAAGCTTTCTTT.

V is TRBV29-1 and J is TRBJ2-2; D is undetermined. The CDR3 has 12 residues. The V gene's germline CDR1 is SQVTM and CDR2 ANQGSEA. Trimming took off 4 bases at V and 3 bases at J, with 6 bases between the two ends. CDR3 coding DNA: TGCAGCGTTGTCGAGCACACCGGGGAGCTGTTTTTT. Its translation: CSVVEHTGELFF.

This clonotype was counted between two and nine times. J is TRBJ2-1 and V is TRBV11-2, with TRBD2 matching over 8 bases. The CDR3 has 15 residues. After removal of 7 bases from V and 8 bases from J, the junction contained 13 bases not matched to a gene. CDR1 is SGHAT, CDR2 FQNNGV, per germline. CDR3 region: CASKPFAGGPDEQFF. The CDR3 nucleotides read TGTGCCAGCAAGCCCTTCGCGGGAGGCCCAGATGAGCAGTTCTTC.

This clonotype has more than one count but fewer than ten. The chain combines TRBV7-9 with TRBJ2-1, with TRBD2 matching 8 bases. V gave up 5 bases and J gave up 15 bases; unmatched junction bases: 12. The CDR3 is made up of 13 amino acids. Germline V gives CDR1 SEHNR, CDR2 FQNEAQ (reference sequence). As DNA, the CDR3 is TGTGCCAGCAGCGGACAAGGACTAGCAGTTACGTTCTTC. Protein sequence: CASSGQGLAVTFF.

This clonotype showed up just a few times. The CDR3 loop is CSARDVDDSSNEKLFF. CDR3 coding DNA: TGCAGTGCTAGAGATGTTGACGACAGCTCTAATGAAAAACTGTTTTTT. V is TRBV20-1 and J is TRBJ1-4; D might be TRBD1 (5 bases). This CDR3 region has 16 residues. V dropped 0 bases and J dropped 3 bases, with 14 bases sitting between them. Germline CDR1 and CDR2: DFQATT and SNEGSKA (reference sequence).

This clonotype has a count of ten or more. This rearrangement joins TRBV27 to TRBJ2-2; TRBD2 matches at 8 bases. The CDR3 loop spans 15 amino acids. In germline, CDR1 is MNHEY, CDR2 SMNVEV (reference sequence). The V gene end was trimmed by 5 bases and the J gene end by 0 bases; junction bases not matched to a gene: 2. The CDR3 DNA sequence: TGTGCCAGCAGTCAGGGACTAGCGAACACCGGGGAGCTGTTTTTT. Amino acids: CASSQGLANTGELFF.

This clonotype has more than one count but fewer than ten. The CDR3 region is CASSYNRMGGEANTIYF. CDR3 in DNA: TGTGCCAGCAGTTACAACAGGATGGGCGGGGAGGCGAACACCATATATTTT. This sequence joins TRBV6-5 and TRBJ1-3, with D maybe TRBD1 (5 bases). V dropped 2 bases and J dropped 7 bases, with 21 bases sitting between them. Germline V CDR1 and CDR2: MNHEY, SVGAGI. The CDR3 length is 17 residues.

V usage is TRBV7-9 and J usage is TRBJ1-1; a weak D match, TRBD1 (5 bases). Between the trimmed V and J ends, which lost 7 bases and 4 bases, there was a span of 16 bases. The CDR3 loop spans 14 amino acids. Germline V CDR1 and CDR2: SEHNR, FQNEAQ (reference sequence). The CDR3 sequence: CASNPLSGRTEAFF. The CDR3 region has the DNA TGTGCCAGCAACCCCTTATCGGGGCGCACTGAAGCTTTCTTT.

The chain carries TRBV4-2 and TRBJ2-6, with D perhaps TRBD2 (6 bases). This CDR3 has 17 residues. The germline gives CDR1 LGHNA, CDR2 YNFKEQ. Trimming took off 0 bases at V and 4 bases at J, with 13 bases between the two ends. CDR3 amino acids: CASSQEMGGSGANVLTF. The CDR3 region has the DNA TGTGCCAGCAGCCAAGAGATGGGGGGTTCCGGGGCCAACGTCCTGACTTTC.